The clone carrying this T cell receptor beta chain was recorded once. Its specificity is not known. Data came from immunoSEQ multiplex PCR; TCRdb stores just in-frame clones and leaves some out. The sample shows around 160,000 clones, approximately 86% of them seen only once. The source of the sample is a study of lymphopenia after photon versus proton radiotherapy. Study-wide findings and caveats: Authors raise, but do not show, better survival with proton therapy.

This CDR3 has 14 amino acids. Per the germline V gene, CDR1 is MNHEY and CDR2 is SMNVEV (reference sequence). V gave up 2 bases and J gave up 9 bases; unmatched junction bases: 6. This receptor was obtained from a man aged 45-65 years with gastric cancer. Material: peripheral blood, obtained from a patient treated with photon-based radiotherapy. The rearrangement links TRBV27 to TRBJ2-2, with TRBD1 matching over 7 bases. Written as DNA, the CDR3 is TGTGCCAGCAGTTTAGACAGGGTGACCCGGGAGCTGTTTTTT. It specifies CASSLDRVTRELFF.